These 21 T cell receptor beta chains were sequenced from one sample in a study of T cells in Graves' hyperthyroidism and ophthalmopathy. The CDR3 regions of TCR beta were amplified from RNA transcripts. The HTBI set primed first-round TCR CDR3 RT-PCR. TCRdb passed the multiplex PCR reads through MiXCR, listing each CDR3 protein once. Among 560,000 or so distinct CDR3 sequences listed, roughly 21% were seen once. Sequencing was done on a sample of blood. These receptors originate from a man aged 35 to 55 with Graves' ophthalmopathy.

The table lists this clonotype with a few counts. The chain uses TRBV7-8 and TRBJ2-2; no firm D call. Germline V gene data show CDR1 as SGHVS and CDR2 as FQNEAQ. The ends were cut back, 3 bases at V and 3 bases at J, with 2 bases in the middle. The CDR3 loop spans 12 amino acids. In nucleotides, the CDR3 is TGTGCCAGCAGCTTTTACACCGGGGAGCTGTTTTTT. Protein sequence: CASSFYTGELFF.

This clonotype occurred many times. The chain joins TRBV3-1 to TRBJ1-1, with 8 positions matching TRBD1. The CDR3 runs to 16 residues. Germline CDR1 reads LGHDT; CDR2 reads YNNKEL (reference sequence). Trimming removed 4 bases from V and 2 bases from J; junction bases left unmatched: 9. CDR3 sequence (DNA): TGTGCCAGCAGCCCAGCGGAGGACAGGGTTAACACTGAAGCTTTCTTT. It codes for CASSPAEDRVNTEAFF.

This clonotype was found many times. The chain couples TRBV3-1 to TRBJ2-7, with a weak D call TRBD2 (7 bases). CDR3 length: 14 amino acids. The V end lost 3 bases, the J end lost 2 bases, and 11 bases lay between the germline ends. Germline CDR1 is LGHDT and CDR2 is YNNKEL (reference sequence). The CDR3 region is CASSHGRGPYEQYF. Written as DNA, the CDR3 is TGTGCCAGCAGCCACGGGCGGGGGCCCTACGAGCAGTACTTC.

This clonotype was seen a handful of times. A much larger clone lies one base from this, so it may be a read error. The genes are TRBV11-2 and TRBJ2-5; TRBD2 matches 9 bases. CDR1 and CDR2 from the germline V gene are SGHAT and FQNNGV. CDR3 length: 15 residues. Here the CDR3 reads CASRPPGLASETQHF. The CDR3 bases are TGTGCCAGCAGACCACCGGGACTAGCTTCGGAGACCCAGCACTTC. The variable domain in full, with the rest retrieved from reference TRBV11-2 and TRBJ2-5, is EAGVAQSPRYKIIEKRQSVAFWCNPISGHATLYWYQQILGQGPKLLIQFQNNGVVDDSQLPKDRFSAERLKGVDSTLKIQPAKLEDSAVYLCASRPPGLASETQHFGPGTRLLVL.

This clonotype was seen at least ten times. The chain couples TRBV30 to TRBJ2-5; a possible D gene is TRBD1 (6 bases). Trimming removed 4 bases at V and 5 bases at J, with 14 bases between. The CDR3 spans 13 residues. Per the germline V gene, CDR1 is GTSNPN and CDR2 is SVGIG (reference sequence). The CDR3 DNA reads TGTGCCTGGAATACAGGGTCGGGGGAGACCCAGTACTTC. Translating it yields CAWNTGSGETQYF.

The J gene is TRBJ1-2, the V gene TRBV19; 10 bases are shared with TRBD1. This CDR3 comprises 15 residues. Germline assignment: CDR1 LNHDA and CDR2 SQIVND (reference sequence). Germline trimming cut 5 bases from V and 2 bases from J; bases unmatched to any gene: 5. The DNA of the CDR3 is TGTGCCAGTAGTCCCTCGGGACAGGGGAACTATGGCTACACCTTC. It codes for CASSPSGQGNYGYTF.

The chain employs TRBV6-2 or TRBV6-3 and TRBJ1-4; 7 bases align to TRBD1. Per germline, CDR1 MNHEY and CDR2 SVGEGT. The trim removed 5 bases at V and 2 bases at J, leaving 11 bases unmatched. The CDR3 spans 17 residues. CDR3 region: CASSVDRDSVTNEKLFF. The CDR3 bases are TGTGCCAGCAGTGTGGACCGGGACAGCGTCACTAATGAAAAACTGTTTTTT.

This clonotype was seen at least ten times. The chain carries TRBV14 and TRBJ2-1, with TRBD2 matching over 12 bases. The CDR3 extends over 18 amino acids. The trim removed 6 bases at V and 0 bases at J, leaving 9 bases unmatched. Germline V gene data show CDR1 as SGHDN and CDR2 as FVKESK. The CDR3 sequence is CASSPMLTSGSSYNEQFF. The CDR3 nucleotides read TGTGCCAGCAGTCCAATGTTGACTAGCGGGAGCTCCTACAATGAGCAGTTCTTC.

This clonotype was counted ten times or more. CDR3 DNA sequence: TGTGCCAGCAGCTTCAGACAGGGGGCGGAAAACATTCAGTACTTC. This translates into CASSFRQGAENIQYF. This chain joins TRBV11-1 and TRBJ2-4; 10 bases fit TRBD1. J lost 5 bases, V lost 3 bases, and 4 bases had no gene match. This CDR3 has 15 amino acids. CDR1 and CDR2 (germline): SGHAT, FQDESV (reference sequence).

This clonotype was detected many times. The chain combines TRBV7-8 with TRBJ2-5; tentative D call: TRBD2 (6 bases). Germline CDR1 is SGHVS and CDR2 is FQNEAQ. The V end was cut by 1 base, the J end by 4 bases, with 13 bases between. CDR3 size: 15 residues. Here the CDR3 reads CASSLVSAEGETQYF. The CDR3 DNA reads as TGTGCCAGCAGCTTAGTATCGGCGGAGGGAGAGACCCAGTACTTC.

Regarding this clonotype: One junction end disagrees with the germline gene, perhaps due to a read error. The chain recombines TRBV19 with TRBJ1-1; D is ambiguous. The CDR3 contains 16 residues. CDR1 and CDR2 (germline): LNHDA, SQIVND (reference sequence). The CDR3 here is CASSIRTEALNTGAFF. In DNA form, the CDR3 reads TGTGCCAGTAGTATTCGGACTGAAGCTCTGAACACTGGAGCTTTCTTT. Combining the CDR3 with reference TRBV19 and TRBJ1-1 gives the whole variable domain DGGITQSPKYLFRKEGQNVTLSCEQNLNHDAMYWYRQDPGQGLRLIYYSQIVNDFQKGDIAEGYSVSREKKESFPLTVTSAQKNPTAFYLCASSIRTEALNTGAFFGQGTRLTVV.

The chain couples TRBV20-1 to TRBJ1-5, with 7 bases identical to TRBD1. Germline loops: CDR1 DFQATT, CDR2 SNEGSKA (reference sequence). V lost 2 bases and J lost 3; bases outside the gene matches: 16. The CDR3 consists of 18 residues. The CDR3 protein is CSARKIKGGRMVNQPQHF. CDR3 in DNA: TGCAGTGCTAGAAAAATAAAAGGGGGCAGAATGGTCAATCAGCCCCAGCATTTT.

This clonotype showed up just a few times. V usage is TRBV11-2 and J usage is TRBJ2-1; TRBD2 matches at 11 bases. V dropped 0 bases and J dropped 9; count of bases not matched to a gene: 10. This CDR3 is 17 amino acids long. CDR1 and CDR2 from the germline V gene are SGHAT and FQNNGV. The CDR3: CASSLELTSGIRIEQFF. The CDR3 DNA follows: TGTGCCAGCAGCTTAGAGTTGACTAGCGGGATACGCATTGAGCAGTTCTTC.

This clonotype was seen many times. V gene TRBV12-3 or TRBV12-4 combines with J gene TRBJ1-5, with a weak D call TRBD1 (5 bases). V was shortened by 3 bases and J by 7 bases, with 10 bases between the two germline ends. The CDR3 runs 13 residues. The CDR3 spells CASSFMGGQPQHF. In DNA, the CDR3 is TGTGCCAGCAGTTTTATGGGGGGACAGCCCCAGCATTTT.

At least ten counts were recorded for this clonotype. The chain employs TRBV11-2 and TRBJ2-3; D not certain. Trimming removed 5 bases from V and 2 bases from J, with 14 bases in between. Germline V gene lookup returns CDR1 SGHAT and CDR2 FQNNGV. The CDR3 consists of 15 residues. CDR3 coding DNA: TGTGCCAGCAGCCATACCTCCCTCCTCACAGATACGCAGTATTTT. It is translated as CASSHTSLLTDTQYF. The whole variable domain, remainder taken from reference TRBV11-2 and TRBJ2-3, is EAGVAQSPRYKIIEKRQSVAFWCNPISGHATLYWYQQILGQGPKLLIQFQNNGVVDDSQLPKDRFSAERLKGVDSTLKIQPAKLEDSAVYLCASSHTSLLTDTQYFGPGTRLTVL.

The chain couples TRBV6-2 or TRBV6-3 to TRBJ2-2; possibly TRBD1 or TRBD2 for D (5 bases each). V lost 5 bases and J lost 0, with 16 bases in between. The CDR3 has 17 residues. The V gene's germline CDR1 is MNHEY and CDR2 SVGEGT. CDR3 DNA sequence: TGTGCCAGCAGTCCTTGGGACCCCTCGACGAACACCGGGGAGCTGTTTTTT. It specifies CASSPWDPSTNTGELFF.

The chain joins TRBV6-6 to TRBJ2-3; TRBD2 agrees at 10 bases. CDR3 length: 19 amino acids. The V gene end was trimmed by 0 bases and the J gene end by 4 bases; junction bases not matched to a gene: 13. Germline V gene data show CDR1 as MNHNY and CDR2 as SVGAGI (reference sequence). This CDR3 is CASSYSIRPLAGVPDTQYF. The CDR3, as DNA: TGTGCCAGCAGTTACTCGATTAGGCCGCTAGCGGGAGTTCCAGATACGCAGTATTTT.

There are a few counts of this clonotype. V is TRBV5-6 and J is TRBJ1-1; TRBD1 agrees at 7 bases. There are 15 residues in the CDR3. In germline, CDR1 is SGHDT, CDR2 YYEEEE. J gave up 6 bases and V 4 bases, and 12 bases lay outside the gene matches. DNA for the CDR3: TGTGCCAGCAGCACTCAGGACAGGCCTTTTGCTGAAGCTTTCTTT. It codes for CASSTQDRPFAEAFF.

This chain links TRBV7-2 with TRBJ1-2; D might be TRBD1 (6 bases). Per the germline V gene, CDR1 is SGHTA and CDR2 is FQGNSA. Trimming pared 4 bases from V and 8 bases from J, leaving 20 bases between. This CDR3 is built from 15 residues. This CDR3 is CASSSWATGSWGYTF. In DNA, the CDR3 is TGTGCCAGCAGCTCGTGGGCCACAGGGAGTTGGGGCTACACCTTC.

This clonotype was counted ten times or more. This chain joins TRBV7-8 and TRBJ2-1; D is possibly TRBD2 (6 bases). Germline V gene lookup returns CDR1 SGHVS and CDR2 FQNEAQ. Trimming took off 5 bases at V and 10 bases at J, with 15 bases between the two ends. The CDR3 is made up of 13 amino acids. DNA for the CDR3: TGTGCCAGCAGCCCACAACCTAGCGCCGAGCAGTTCTTC. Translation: CASSPQPSAEQFF.

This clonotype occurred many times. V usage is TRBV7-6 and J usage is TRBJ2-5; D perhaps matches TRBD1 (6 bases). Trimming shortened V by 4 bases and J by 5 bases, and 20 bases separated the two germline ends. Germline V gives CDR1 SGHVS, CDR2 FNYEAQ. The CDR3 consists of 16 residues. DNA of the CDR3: TGTGCCAGCAGCTCTTACGAGGTTGGACAGCAGGAGACCCAGTACTTC. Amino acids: CASSSYEVGQQETQYF.